Described below is a single TCR beta chain sequence and its context. This record belongs to a study of shared clonotypes between healthy human individuals. Between the trimmed V and J ends, which lost 7 bases and 3 bases, there was a span of 9 bases. The CDR3 extends over 12 amino acids. CDR1 is LNHNV and CDR2 is YYDKDF in the germline V gene (reference sequence). The protocol was immunoSEQ multiplex PCR, while the TCRdb copy is restricted to in-frame clones and leaves out a portion. The table shows approximately 530,000 clones, with almost 97% occurring only once. The sequence was collected from a woman in her 30s in good health. The rearrangement joins TRBV15 to TRBJ1-2, with D perhaps matching TRBD1 (5 bases). The material sequenced was naive CD4+ T cells sorted from blood. Noted subset: CD45RA+ positively selected. For the CDR3, the DNA is TGTGCCACCAACGGGGGGGACTATGGCTACACCTTC. This gives the protein CATNGGDYGYTF.